This T cell receptor beta chain was documented in a study of blood T cell repertoires in COVID-19. Background on the study: Nucleic acid was either cDNA or gDNA, and it came from T cells, B-cell-depleted T cells, or PBMCs.

This CDR3 contains 13 residues. Unmatched junction bases numbered 3, after V lost 4 bases and J lost 6 bases. CDR1 is ENHRY, CDR2 SYGVKD, per germline. This clone has only one observation. Some clones are missing from TCRdb's copy, which holds only in-frame ones; the method was immunoSEQ multiplex PCR. The sample records approximately 280,000 clones, roughly 87% being singletons. The sample was peripheral blood. The V and J genes are TRBV10-3 and TRBJ1-5; 7 nucleotides agree with TRBD1. The sequence was collected from a man aged 18 to 29 with active or convalescent COVID-19. Written as DNA, the CDR3 is TGTGCCATCAGTGGACAGGGCGGTCAGCCCCAGCATTTT. This translates into CAISGQGGQPQHF.